This T cell receptor (beta chain) was documented in a study of vaccination and CD4 T cells after COVID-19. Study context: Two doses of either BNT162b2 or mRNA-1273 vaccine were given to participants.

This clonotype was counted a few times. Its target is unknown. Trimming stripped 11 bases from V and 4 bases from J, with 14 bases between. Germline lookup yields CDR1 SGHTA and CDR2 FQGNSA. The CDR3 runs to 13 residues. Once obtained from cultured CD4+ T cells, the DNA was sequenced using the Oncomine TCR Beta short-read assay. From cultured CD4+ T cells, genomic DNA was extracted. TCRdb redid the calling of the PCR reads with MiXCR, one entry per CDR3 protein. The table lists 15,000 to 20,000 distinct CDR3 sequences, approximately 63% of them singletons, with around 12% in the top ten. Treatment defined: 10-day PBMC culture with coronavirus spike peptide pools or control peptides (ViraFEST assay). The dates of positive PCR tests extended from March through December 2020 and came before the US Alpha, Beta and Delta variants.

Sequencing input: CD4+ T cells from blood, cultured in vitro. The V gene is TRBV7-2, the J gene TRBJ2-2; the D gene is possibly TRBD2 (7 bases). The TCR originated in a human donor who had recovered from COVID-19. The CDR3 DNA reads as TGTGCCGGGAGGGGGAGTAGCACCGGGGAGCTGTTTTTT. Translated: CAGRGSSTGELFF.